This paragraph reports one T cell receptor beta chain. Original handling: Cell counts per sample came from amplifying reference gene primers. Libraries were prepared by immunoSEQ multiplex PCR; TCRdb keeps only in-frame clonotypes and omits some of them. From that table come the V and J calls and clone size; the DNA was used to work out D and trimming. This table has about 190,000 clones, roughly 80% appearing once. The data derive from a study of blood T cell repertoires in COVID-19. As for the study in general: Some COVID-19 samples were acute and others convalescent; all came from the United States, Italy and Spain.

Per the germline V gene, CDR1 is MNHEY and CDR2 is SVGEGT. V lost 0 bases and J lost 1, with 10 bases in between. This CDR3 spans 16 amino acids. The source of this sequence is a man between 60 and 75 years old with active or convalescent COVID-19. The specimen sequenced was peripheral blood. The chain has TRBV6-2 or TRBV6-3 and TRBJ1-5, with D tentatively TRBD1 (5 bases). This chain's CDR3 is CASSYSWGRSNQPQHF. CDR3 sequence (DNA): TGTGCCAGCAGTTACTCGTGGGGCAGGAGCAATCAGCCCCAGCATTTT.